This T cell receptor beta chain was profiled in a study of cytomegalovirus exposure and HLA in healthy donors. Broader study findings: Sequencing likely caused a cluster of highly shared sequence variants.

It was with 60 Vbeta and 13 Jbeta primers that the PCR ran. The protocol was immunoSEQ multiplex PCR, while the TCRdb copy is restricted to in-frame clones and leaves out a portion. The sample has some 160,000 clones, around three quarters seen once. A remark on this clone: Its antigen is not identified.

The CDR3 spans 14 residues. V was pared by 6 bases and J by 6 bases, with 7 bases of the junction left unmatched. Looked up from germline, CDR1 is LNHDA and CDR2 is SQIVND (reference sequence). The rearrangement joins TRBV19 to TRBJ2-3; TRBD1 aligns across 9 bases. The specimen sequenced was PBMCs. This sequence originates from a man aged 40-49 years in good health and CMV-seronegative. The DNA of the CDR3 is TGTGCCAGTAGCACCGGGACAGGGTACGATACGCAGTATTTT. This encodes CASSTGTGYDTQYF.